The T cell receptor beta chain under discussion was sequenced for a study of identical twins. TCRdb independently ran MiXCR on the 5' RACE reads; one entry per CDR3 protein. Here the sample spans approximately 500,000 distinct CDR3 sequences, around 15% being singletons. The CDR3 covers 15 residues. From germline, CDR1 is ENHRY and CDR2 SYGVKD. V shed 10 bases, J shed 0 bases, and the junction held 9 bases outside the gene matches. In addition, the sample was reused for a study of yellow fever vaccine responses in identical twins.

The rearrangement uses TRBV10-3 and TRBJ2-1; TRBD2 matches 7 bases. This receptor was identified in a woman aged 18-29 years in good health. Sequencing input: CD4+ T cells sorted from blood. The CDR3 protein is CATRSGSSSYNEQFF. The CDR3 region has the DNA TGTGCCACCCGTAGCGGGTCAAGCTCCTACAATGAGCAGTTCTTC.